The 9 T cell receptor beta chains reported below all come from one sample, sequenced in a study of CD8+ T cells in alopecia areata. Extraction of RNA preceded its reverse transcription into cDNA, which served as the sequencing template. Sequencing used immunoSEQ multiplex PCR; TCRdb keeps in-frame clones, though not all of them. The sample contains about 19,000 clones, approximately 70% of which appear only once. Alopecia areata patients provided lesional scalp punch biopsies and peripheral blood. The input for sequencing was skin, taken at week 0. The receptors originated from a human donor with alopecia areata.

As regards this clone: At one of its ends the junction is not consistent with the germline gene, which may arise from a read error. CDR3 in DNA: TGTGCCAGTAGTAGGAGACAGGGGGCGGATGGCTGCACCTTC. Translation gives CASSRRQGADGCTF. The chain employs TRBV19 and TRBJ1-2; 10 nucleotides align to TRBD1. CDR1 and CDR2 from the germline V gene are LNHDA and SQIVND (reference sequence). The CDR3 totals 14 residues.

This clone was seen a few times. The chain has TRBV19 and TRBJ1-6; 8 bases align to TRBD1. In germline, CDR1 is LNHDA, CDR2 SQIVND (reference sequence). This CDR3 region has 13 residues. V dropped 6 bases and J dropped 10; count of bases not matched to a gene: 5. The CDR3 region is CASSGQGRSPLHF. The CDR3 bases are TGTGCCAGTAGCGGACAGGGTAGGTCACCCCTCCACTTT.

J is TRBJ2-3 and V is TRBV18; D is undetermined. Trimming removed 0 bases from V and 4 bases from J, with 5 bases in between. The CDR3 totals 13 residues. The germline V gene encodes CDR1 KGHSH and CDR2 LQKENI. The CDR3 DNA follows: TGTGCCAGCTCACCACCTAGCTCAGATACGCAGTATTTT. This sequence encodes CASSPPSSDTQYF.

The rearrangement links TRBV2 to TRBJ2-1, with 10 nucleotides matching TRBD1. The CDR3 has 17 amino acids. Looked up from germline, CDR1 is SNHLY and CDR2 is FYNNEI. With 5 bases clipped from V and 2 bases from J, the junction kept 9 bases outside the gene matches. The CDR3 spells CASSIMGQGITYNEQFF. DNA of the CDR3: TGTGCCAGCAGTATCATGGGACAGGGGATAACCTACAATGAGCAGTTCTTC.

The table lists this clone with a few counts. The CDR3 sequence: CAIRQNYEQYF. The CDR3 DNA follows: TGTGCCATCAGACAGAACTACGAGCAGTACTTC. The chain carries TRBV10-3 and TRBJ2-7; D not certain. This CDR3 spans 11 amino acids. V lost 6 bases to trimming and J lost 3 bases, with 6 bases between them. Germline CDR1 and CDR2: ENHRY and SYGVKD.

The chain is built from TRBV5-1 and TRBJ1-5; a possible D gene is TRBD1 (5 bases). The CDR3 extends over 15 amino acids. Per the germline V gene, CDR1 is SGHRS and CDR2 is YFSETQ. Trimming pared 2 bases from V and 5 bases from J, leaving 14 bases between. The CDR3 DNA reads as TGCGCCAGCAGCTTAGGGGCAGACACCTATCAGCCCCAGCATTTT. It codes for CASSLGADTYQPQHF.

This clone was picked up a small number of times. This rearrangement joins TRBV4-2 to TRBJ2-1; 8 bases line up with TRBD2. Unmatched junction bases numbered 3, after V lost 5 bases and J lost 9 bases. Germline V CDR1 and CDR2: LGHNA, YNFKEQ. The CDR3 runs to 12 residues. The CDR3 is CASSKGLAEQFF. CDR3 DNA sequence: TGTGCCAGCAGCAAAGGACTAGCTGAGCAGTTCTTC.

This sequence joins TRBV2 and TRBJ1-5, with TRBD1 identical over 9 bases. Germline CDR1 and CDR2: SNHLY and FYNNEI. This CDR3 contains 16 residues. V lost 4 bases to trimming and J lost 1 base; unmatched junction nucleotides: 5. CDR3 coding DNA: TGTGCCAGCAGTGGAAGGGACAGGGAGAGCAATCAGCCCCAGCATTTT. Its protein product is CASSGRDRESNQPQHF. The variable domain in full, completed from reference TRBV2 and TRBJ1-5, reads EPEVTQTPSHQVTQMGQEVILRCVPISNHLYFYWYRQILGQKVEFLVSFYNNEISEKSEIFDDQFSVERPDGSNFTLKIRSTKLEDSAMYFCASSGRDRESNQPQHFGDGTRLSIL.

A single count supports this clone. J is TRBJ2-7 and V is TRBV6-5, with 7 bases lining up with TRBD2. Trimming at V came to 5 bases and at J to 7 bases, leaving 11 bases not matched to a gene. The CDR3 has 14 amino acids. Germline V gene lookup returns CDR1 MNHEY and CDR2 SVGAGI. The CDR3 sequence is CASSHGAGEREQYF. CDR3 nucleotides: TGTGCCAGCAGTCACGGGGCGGGGGAGAGAGAGCAGTACTTC.